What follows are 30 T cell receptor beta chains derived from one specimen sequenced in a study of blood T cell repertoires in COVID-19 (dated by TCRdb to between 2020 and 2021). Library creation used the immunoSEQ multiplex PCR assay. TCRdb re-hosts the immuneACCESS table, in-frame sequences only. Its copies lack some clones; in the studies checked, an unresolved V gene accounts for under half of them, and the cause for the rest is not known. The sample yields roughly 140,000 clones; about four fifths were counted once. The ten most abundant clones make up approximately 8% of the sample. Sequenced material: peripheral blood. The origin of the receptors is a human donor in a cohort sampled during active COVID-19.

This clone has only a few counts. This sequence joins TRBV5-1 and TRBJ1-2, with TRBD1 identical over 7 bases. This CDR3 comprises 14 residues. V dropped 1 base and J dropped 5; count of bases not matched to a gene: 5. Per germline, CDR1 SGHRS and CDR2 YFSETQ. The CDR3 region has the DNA TGCGCCAGCAGCTTGATACAGGGGCCTTATGGCTACACCTTC. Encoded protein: CASSLIQGPYGYTF.

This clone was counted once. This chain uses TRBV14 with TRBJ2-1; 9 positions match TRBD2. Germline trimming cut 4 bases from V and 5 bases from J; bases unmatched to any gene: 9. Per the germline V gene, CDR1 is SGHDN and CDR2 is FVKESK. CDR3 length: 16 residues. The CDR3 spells CASSLPPGLAHNEQFF. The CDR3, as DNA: TGTGCCAGCAGCCTACCACCGGGACTAGCCCACAATGAGCAGTTCTTC.

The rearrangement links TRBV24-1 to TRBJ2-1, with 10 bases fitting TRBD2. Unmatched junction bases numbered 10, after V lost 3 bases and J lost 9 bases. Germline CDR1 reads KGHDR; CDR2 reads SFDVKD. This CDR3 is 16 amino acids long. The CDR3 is CATSDPAAGGQGEQFF. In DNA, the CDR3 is TGTGCCACCAGTGATCCCGCAGCGGGGGGGCAGGGTGAGCAGTTCTTC.

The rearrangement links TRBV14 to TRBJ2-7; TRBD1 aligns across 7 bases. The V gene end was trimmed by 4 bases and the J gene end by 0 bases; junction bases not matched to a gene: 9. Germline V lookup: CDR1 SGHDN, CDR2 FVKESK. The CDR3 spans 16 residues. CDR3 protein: CASSPLGQVTSYEQYF. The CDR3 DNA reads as TGTGCCAGCAGCCCTCTTGGACAGGTAACCTCCTACGAGCAGTACTTC.

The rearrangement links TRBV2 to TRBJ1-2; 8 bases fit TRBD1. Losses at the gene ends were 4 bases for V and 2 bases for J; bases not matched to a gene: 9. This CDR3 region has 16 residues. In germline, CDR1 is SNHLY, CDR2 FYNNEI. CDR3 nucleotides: TGTGCCAGCAGTGGTTTCAGGGGGCGGTTAAACTATGGCTACACCTTC. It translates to CASSGFRGRLNYGYTF.

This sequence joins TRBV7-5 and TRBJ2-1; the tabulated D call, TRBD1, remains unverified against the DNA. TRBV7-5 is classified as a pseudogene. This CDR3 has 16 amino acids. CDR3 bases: TGTGCCAGAAGCTTAGCGCGTGGACAGATCTACAATGAGCAGTTCTTC. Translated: CARSLARGQIYNEQFF.

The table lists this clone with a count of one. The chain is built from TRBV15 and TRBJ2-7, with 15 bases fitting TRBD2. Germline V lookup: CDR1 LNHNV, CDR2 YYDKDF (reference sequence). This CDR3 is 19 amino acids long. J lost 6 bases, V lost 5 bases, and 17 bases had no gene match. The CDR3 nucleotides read TGTGCCACCAGCCTCCTTCCCGGGACTAGCGGGGGGCCGGGGAGCGAGCAGTACTTC. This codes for CATSLLPGTSGGPGSEQYF.

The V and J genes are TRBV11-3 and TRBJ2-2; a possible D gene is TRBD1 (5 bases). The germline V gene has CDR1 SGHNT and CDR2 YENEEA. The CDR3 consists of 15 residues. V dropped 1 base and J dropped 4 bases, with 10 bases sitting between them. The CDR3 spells CASSLGGRGTGELFF. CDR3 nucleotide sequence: TGTGCCAGCAGCTTAGGGGGAAGGGGCACCGGGGAGCTGTTTTTT.

The CDR3 loop is CASSTQLTAGNTEAFF. Here the CDR3 DNA reads TGCGCCAGCAGCACCCAATTGACAGCCGGGAACACTGAAGCTTTCTTT. The rearrangement uses TRBV5-1 and TRBJ1-1; a weak D match, TRBD1 (5 bases). V dropped 4 bases and J dropped 1 base, with 17 bases sitting between them. From germline, CDR1 is SGHRS and CDR2 YFSETQ. The CDR3 has 16 residues.

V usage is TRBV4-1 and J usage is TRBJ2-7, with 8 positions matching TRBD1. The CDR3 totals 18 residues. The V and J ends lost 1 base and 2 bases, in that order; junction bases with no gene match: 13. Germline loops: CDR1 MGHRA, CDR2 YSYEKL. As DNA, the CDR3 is TGCGCCAGCAGCCAAGTTGTTTCCAGGACAGGGATCACCTACGAGCAGTACTTC. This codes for CASSQVVSRTGITYEQYF.

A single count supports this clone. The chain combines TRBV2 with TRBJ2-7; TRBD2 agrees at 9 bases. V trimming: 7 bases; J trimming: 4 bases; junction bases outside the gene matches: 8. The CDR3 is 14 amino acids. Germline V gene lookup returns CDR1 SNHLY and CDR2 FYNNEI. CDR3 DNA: TGTGCCAGCAACCCGACTAGCGGCCTATACGAGCAGTACTTC. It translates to CASNPTSGLYEQYF.

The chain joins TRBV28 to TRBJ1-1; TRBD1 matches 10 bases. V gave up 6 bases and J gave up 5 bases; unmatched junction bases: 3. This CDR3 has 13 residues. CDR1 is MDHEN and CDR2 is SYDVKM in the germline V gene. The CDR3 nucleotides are TGTGCCAGCAGGGGACAGGGGCGAACTGAAGCTTTCTTT. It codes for CASRGQGRTEAFF.

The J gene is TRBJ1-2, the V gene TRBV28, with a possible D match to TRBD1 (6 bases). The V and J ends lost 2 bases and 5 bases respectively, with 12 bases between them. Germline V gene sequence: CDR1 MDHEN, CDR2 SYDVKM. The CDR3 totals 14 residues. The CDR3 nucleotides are TGTGCCAGCAGTTTAAGGGGGTGGGGGTATGGCTACACCTTC. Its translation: CASSLRGWGYGYTF.

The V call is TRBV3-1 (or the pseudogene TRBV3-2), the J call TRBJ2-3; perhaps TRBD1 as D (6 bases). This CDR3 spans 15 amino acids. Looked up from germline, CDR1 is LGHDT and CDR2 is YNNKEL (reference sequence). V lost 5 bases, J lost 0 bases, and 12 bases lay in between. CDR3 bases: TGTGCCAGCAGCTTAAGGACAGAAAGCACAGATACGCAGTATTTT. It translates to CASSLRTESTDTQYF.

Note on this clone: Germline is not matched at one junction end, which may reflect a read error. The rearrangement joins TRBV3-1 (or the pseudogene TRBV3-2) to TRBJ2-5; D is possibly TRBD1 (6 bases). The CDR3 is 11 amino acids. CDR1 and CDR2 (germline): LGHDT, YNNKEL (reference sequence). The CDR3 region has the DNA TGTGCCAGCAGCCAAGCGGGACAAGCGAACTTC. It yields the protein CASSQAGQANF.

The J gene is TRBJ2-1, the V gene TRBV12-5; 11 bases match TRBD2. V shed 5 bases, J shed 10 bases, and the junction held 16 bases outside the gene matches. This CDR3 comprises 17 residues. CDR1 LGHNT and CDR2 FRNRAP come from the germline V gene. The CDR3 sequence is CASGPPKVAGGVGEQFF. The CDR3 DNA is TGTGCTAGTGGTCCCCCCAAGGTAGCGGGGGGGGTAGGGGAGCAGTTCTTC.

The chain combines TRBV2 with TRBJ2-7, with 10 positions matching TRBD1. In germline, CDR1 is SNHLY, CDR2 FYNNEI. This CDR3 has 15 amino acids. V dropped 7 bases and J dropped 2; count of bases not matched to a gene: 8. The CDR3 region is CASNKAGTGAYEQYF. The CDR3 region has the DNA TGTGCCAGCAATAAAGCCGGGACAGGGGCCTACGAGCAGTACTTC.

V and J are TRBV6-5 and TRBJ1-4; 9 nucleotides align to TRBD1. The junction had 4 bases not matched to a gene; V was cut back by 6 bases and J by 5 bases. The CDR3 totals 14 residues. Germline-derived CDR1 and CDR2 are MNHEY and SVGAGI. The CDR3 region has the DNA TGTGCCAGCAGATCCGGACAGGGGAATGAAAAACTGTTTTTT. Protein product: CASRSGQGNEKLFF.

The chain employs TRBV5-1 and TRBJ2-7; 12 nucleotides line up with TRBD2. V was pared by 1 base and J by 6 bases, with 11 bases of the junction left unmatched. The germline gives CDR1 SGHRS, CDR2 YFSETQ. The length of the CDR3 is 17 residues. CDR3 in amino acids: CASSLRSSGGATSEQYF. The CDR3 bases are TGCGCCAGCAGCTTGCGATCTAGCGGGGGGGCCACCTCCGAGCAGTACTTC.

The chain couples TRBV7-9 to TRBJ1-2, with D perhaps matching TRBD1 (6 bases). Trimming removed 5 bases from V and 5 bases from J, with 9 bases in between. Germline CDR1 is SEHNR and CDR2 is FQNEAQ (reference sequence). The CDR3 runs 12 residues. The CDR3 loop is CASSATGYGYTF. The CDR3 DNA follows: TGTGCCAGCAGCGCGACAGGATATGGCTACACCTTC.

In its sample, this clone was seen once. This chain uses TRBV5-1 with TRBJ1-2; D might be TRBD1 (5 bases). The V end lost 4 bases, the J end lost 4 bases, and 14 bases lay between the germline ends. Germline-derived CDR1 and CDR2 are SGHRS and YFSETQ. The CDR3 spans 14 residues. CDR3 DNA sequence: TGCGCCAGCAGCCCAGGGAAGGTCCCCTATGGCTACACCTTC. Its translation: CASSPGKVPYGYTF.

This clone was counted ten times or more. For the CDR3, the DNA is TGTGCCAGCAGTCCCCCCGACAGGGGTATTACTGAAGCTTTCTTT. This codes for CASSPPDRGITEAFF. This rearrangement joins TRBV6-6 to TRBJ1-1; 8 positions match TRBD1. The CDR3 spans 15 residues. The V gene end was trimmed by 5 bases and the J gene end by 5 bases; junction bases not matched to a gene: 10. From germline, CDR1 is MNHNY and CDR2 SVGAGI (reference sequence).

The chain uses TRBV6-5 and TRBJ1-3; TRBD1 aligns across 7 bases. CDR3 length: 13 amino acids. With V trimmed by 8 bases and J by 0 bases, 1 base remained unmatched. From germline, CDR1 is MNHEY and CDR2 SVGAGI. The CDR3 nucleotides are TGTGCCAGCGACAGGGACTCTGGAAACACCATATATTTT. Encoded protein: CASDRDSGNTIYF.

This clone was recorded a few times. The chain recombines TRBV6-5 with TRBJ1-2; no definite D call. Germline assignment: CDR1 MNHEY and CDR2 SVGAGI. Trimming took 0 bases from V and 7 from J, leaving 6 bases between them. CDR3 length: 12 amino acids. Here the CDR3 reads CASSYSRGGYTF. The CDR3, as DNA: TGTGCCAGCAGTTACTCGAGAGGTGGCTACACCTTC.

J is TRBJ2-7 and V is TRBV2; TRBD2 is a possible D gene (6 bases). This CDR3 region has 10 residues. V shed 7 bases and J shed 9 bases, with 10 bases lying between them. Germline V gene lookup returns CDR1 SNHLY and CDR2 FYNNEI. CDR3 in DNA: TGTGCCAGCATCCAGGGAGGGCAGTACTTC. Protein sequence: CASIQGGQYF.

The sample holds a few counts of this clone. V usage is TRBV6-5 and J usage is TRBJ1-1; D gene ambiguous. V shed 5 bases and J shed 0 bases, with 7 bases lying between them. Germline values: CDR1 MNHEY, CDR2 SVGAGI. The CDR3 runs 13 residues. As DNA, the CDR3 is TGTGCCAGCAGTCAGAATATGAACACTGAAGCTTTCTTT. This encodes CASSQNMNTEAFF.

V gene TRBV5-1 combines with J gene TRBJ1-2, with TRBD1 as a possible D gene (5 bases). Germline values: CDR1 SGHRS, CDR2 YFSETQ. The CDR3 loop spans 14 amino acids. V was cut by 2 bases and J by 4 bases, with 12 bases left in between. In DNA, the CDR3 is TGCGCCAGCAGCTTAGGAGGGGAGGTCTATGGCTACACCTTC. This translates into CASSLGGEVYGYTF.

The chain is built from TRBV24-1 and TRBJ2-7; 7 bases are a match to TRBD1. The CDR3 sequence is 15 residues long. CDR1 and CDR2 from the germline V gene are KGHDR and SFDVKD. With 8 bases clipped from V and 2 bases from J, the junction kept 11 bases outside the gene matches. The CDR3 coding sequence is TGTGCCACCACCGGTCACAGGGGCAAGGCCTACGAGCAGTACTTC. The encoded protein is CATTGHRGKAYEQYF.

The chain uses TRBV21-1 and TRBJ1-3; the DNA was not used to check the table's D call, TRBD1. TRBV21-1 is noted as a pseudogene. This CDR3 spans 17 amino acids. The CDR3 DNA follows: TGTGCCAGCACGACTTTTATAGACAGGGGGCCTGGAAACACCATATATTTT. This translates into CASTTFIDRGPGNTIYF.

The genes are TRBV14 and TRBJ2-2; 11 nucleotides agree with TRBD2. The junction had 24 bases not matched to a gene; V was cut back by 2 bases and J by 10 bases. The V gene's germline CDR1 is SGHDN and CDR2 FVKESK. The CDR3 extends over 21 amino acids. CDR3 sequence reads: CASSQNKSQIRTSGLTKELFF. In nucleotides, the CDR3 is TGTGCCAGCAGCCAAAACAAATCCCAAATACGGACTAGCGGGCTTACCAAGGAGCTGTTTTTT.